The 4 T cell receptor beta chains below come from one sample, sequenced in a study of T cell responses to AZD1222 COVID-19 vaccine. TCRdb keeps only in-frame clones here, not all; method: immunoSEQ multiplex PCR. The sample lists more than 120,000 clones, about 93% seen once, with roughly 5% in the top ten. Sequencing was performed on peripheral blood, taken on day 0 of AZD1222 vaccination. Every receptor here comes from an adult in good health.

The genes are TRBV27 and TRBJ2-3, with D maybe TRBD2 (5 bases). Germline V lookup: CDR1 MNHEY, CDR2 SMNVEV (reference sequence). The germline V and J ends were trimmed by 5 bases and 3 bases, with 9 bases remaining between them. CDR3 size: 13 residues. Here the CDR3 DNA reads TGTGCCAGCAGTCCACTAGGGACAGATACGCAGTATTTT. It yields the protein CASSPLGTDTQYF.

The chain couples TRBV19 to TRBJ1-5; tentative D call: TRBD1 (6 bases). The V end was cut by 3 bases, the J end by 6 bases, with 15 bases between. The CDR3 length is 15 residues. The germline V gene has CDR1 LNHDA and CDR2 SQIVND (reference sequence). The CDR3 spells CASSILSGAGQPQHF. CDR3 nucleotide sequence: TGTGCCAGTAGTATTTTGTCAGGGGCTGGTCAGCCCCAGCATTTT. Combining the CDR3 with reference TRBV19 and TRBJ1-5 gives the whole variable domain DGGITQSPKYLFRKEGQNVTLSCEQNLNHDAMYWYRQDPGQGLRLIYYSQIVNDFQKGDIAEGYSVSREKKESFPLTVTSAQKNPTAFYLCASSILSGAGQPQHFGDGTRLSIL.

The CDR3 bases are TGTGCCAGTGGTGGGCGGGGACAGGGGTACTCTGAAGCTTTCTTT. Translated, it gives CASGGRGQGYSEAFF. The chain joins TRBV19 to TRBJ1-1; 10 nucleotides agree with TRBD1. V was pared by 8 bases and J by 6 bases, with 12 bases of the junction left unmatched. This CDR3 is 15 amino acids long. Germline lookup yields CDR1 LNHDA and CDR2 SQIVND (reference sequence).

This clone was counted between two and nine times. This chain links TRBV7-3 with TRBJ2-2; a weak D match, TRBD1 (5 bases). CDR1 and CDR2 (germline): SGHTA, FQGTGA. This CDR3 has 17 residues. V dropped 2 bases and J dropped 2 bases, with 15 bases sitting between them. This chain's CDR3 is CASSLDSTYTNTGELFF. Here the CDR3 DNA reads TGTGCCAGCAGCTTAGACAGTACTTATACTAACACCGGGGAGCTGTTTTTT.